The 22 T cell receptor beta chains below were found in one sample sequenced in a study of beta chain features in type 1 diabetes. Expressed TCRB transcripts were sequenced because the entire RNA isolate underwent reverse transcription. Libraries were prepared by immunoSEQ multiplex PCR; TCRdb keeps only in-frame clonotypes and omits some of them. The sample lists hundreds of thousands of clones, about 14% seen once, with about 0.097% in the top ten. Sequencing was done on a sample of naive CD4+ T cells from blood. The receptors originated from a young man in good health.

The genes are TRBV2 and TRBJ2-1; 7 nucleotides agree with TRBD2. CDR3 length: 13 residues. With V trimmed by 7 bases and J by 7 bases, 7 bases remained unmatched. Germline V gives CDR1 SNHLY, CDR2 FYNNEI. This CDR3 is CASNRLAGNEQFF. As DNA, the CDR3 is TGTGCCAGCAATAGACTAGCCGGGAATGAGCAGTTCTTC.

Here the CDR3 DNA reads TGTGCCAGCACCGCGACCCGCCTTAATTCACCCCTCCACTTT. This gives the protein CASTATRLNSPLHF. The chain links TRBV7-2 to TRBJ1-6, with D unclear. CDR3 size: 14 residues. Trimming removed 7 bases at V and 6 bases at J, with 13 bases between. Germline V gives CDR1 SGHTA, CDR2 FQGNSA.

The chain is built from TRBV7-3 and TRBJ1-1; the D gene is possibly TRBD1 (6 bases). With 5 bases removed from V and 4 bases from J, the gap between germline ends came to 11 bases. The length of the CDR3 is 13 residues. Germline CDR1 and CDR2: SGHTA and FQGTGA. CDR3 sequence reads: CASSQQGSTEAFF. The CDR3, as DNA: TGTGCCAGCAGCCAACAGGGTTCCACTGAAGCTTTCTTT.

V and J are TRBV4-1 and TRBJ2-5; tentatively, D is TRBD2 (5 bases). The germline V gene has CDR1 MGHRA and CDR2 YSYEKL. Trimming shortened V by 4 bases and J by 3 bases, and 12 bases separated the two germline ends. The CDR3 has 14 residues. Here the CDR3 DNA reads TGCGCCAGCAGCCGAACTAGTAGGGAAGAGACCCAGTACTTC. The encoded protein is CASSRTSREETQYF.

Points on this clone: Its ends do not fully match the called genes, so a read error is possible. In DNA form, the CDR3 reads TGCAGCATTGACGTGAACAGAGGGGCTACCTACGAGCAGTACTTC. Translated, it gives CSIDVNRGATYEQYF. The chain carries TRBV29-1 and TRBJ2-7; D assignment may be TRBD1 or TRBD2 (5 bases each). CDR1 is SQVTM and CDR2 is ANQGSEA in the germline V gene. This CDR3 comprises 15 residues.

V usage is TRBV11-2 and J usage is TRBJ2-1; no firm D call. The CDR3 is 13 residues long. The germline V gene has CDR1 SGHAT and CDR2 FQNNGV. Trimming left V 5 bases short and J 2 bases short, with 7 bases between. The CDR3 here is CASSQPAYNEQFF. CDR3 bases: TGTGCCAGCAGCCAACCCGCCTACAATGAGCAGTTCTTC.

This clone has only a few counts. The rearrangement joins TRBV5-1 to TRBJ2-5; D gene uncertain. Germline values: CDR1 SGHRS, CDR2 YFSETQ. The CDR3 contains 12 residues. V gave up 4 bases and J gave up 4 bases, with 8 bases separating them. CDR3 DNA: TGCGCCAGCAGCCCTGAGTTAGAGACCCAGTACTTC. Translating it yields CASSPELETQYF.

V usage is TRBV10-3 and J usage is TRBJ2-7; unclear D gene. There are 15 residues in the CDR3. With 0 bases removed from V and 4 bases from J, the gap between germline ends came to 13 bases. Germline CDR1 reads ENHRY; CDR2 reads SYGVKD. The CDR3 DNA is TGTGCCATCAGTGAGTCGAAGACCTACATATACGAGCAGTACTTC. Protein product: CAISESKTYIYEQYF.

The chain combines TRBV4-2 with TRBJ2-7; tentatively, D is TRBD2 (5 bases). Per the germline V gene, CDR1 is LGHNA and CDR2 is YNFKEQ. There are 14 residues in the CDR3. With 0 bases removed from V and 2 bases from J, the gap between germline ends came to 8 bases. The CDR3 nucleotides are TGTGCCAGCAGCCAAGAGAGGGATCCCTACGAGCAGTACTTC. It translates to CASSQERDPYEQYF.

The chain carries TRBV28 and TRBJ1-2; D gene ambiguous. The V end was cut by 2 bases, the J end by 7 bases, with 17 bases between. CDR1 MDHEN and CDR2 SYDVKM come from the germline V gene. This CDR3 is 15 amino acids long. DNA of the CDR3: TGTGCCAGCAGTTTAGTTTCGAGGCCCGGGTCTGGCTACACCTTC. Encoded protein: CASSLVSRPGSGYTF.

This clone turned up a few times. This chain connects TRBV29-1 to TRBJ1-6; 8 nucleotides match TRBD1. V was clipped by 5 bases and J by 8 bases; unmatched bases: 11. The CDR3 covers 15 residues. Germline lookup yields CDR1 SQVTM and CDR2 ANQGSEA. The CDR3 nucleotides read TGCAGCGTTCAGGAGGCCGGGACAGGCTATTCACCCCTCCACTTT. Its protein is CSVQEAGTGYSPLHF.

This rearrangement joins TRBV9 to TRBJ2-3; D uncertain. CDR3 size: 16 residues. Germline loops: CDR1 SGDLS, CDR2 YYNGEE. V was cut by 0 bases and J by 0 bases, with 11 bases left in between. The CDR3: CASSVGQSASTDTQYF. CDR3 sequence (DNA): TGTGCCAGCAGCGTAGGTCAGTCCGCCAGCACAGATACGCAGTATTTT. The full variable domain, completed using reference TRBV9 and TRBJ2-3, is DSGVTQTPKHLITATGQRVTLRCSPRSGDLSVYWYQQSLDQGLQFLIQYYNGEERAKGNILERFSAQQFPDLHSELNLSSLELGDSALYFCASSVGQSASTDTQYFGPGTRLTVL.

This chain joins TRBV12-5 and TRBJ2-3; D is possibly TRBD2 (6 bases). The CDR3 covers 14 residues. Germline CDR1 LGHNT, CDR2 FRNRAP. Trimming removed 3 bases at V and 3 bases at J, with 10 bases between. The CDR3: CASGFGGRTDTQYF. The CDR3, as DNA: TGTGCTAGTGGTTTCGGGGGTCGTACAGATACGCAGTATTTT.

The chain carries TRBV18 and TRBJ1-2; 8 positions agree with TRBD1. This CDR3 has 14 residues. The V and J ends lost 5 bases and 2 bases, in that order; junction bases with no gene match: 4. Germline V CDR1 and CDR2: KGHSH, LQKENI. CDR3 protein: CASSADRANYGYTF. In DNA form, the CDR3 reads TGTGCCAGCTCAGCGGACAGGGCAAACTATGGCTACACCTTC. Using reference TRBV18 and TRBJ1-2 for the parts outside the CDR3, the full variable domain is NAGVMQNPRHLVRRRGQEARLRCSPMKGHSHVYWYRQLPEEGLKFMVYLQKENIIDESGMPKERFSAEFPKEGPSILRIQQVVRGDSAAYFCASSADRANYGYTFGSGTRLTVV.

The chain is built from TRBV18 and TRBJ2-7, with a tentative D call TRBD1 (5 bases). V lost 2 bases and J 7 bases, leaving 12 bases between the germline ends. The CDR3 runs to 13 residues. Germline loops: CDR1 KGHSH, CDR2 LQKENI. The chain's CDR3 is CASSPKYWTEQYF. CDR3 sequence (DNA): TGTGCCAGCTCACCAAAATATTGGACAGAGCAGTACTTC.

The J gene is TRBJ1-2, the V gene TRBV5-1; no reliable D call. The CDR3 runs to 14 residues. The germline CDR1 and CDR2 sequences are SGHRS and YFSETQ. The V end was cut by 0 bases, the J end by 2 bases, with 8 bases between. The CDR3 nucleotides read TGCGCCAGCAGCTTGGACAGTAAAAACTATGGCTACACCTTC. Its translation: CASSLDSKNYGYTF.

This clone was counted between two and nine times. Other DNA sequences in the sample encode the same CDR3. The chain combines TRBV30 with TRBJ1-5; D is perhaps TRBD1 (6 bases). With 3 bases removed from V and 4 bases from J, the gap between germline ends came to 10 bases. The CDR3 contains 13 residues. Germline values: CDR1 GTSNPN, CDR2 SVGIG (reference sequence). CDR3 residues: CAWSSRGNQPQHF. For the CDR3, the DNA is TGTGCCTGGAGCAGCAGGGGTAATCAGCCCCAGCATTTT.

This clone was observed a handful of times. Other DNA sequences in the sample encode the same CDR3. The chain has TRBV18 and TRBJ2-3, with D possibly matching TRBD2 (5 bases). The germline V and J ends were trimmed by 3 bases and 5 bases, with 6 bases remaining between them. The CDR3 is 12 residues long. The germline V gene encodes CDR1 KGHSH and CDR2 LQKENI. The CDR3 spells CASSPAGDTQYF. CDR3 in DNA: TGTGCCAGCTCACCCGCGGGAGATACGCAGTATTTT.

This clone showed up just a few times. This chain uses TRBV7-3 with TRBJ2-7; 8 bases are shared with TRBD2. V trimming: 4 bases; J trimming: 5 bases; junction bases outside the gene matches: 7. The CDR3 covers 14 residues. Germline values: CDR1 SGHTA, CDR2 FQGTGA. CDR3 region: CASSSPGGAHEQYF. CDR3 DNA: TGTGCCAGCAGCTCCCCCGGGGGGGCCCACGAGCAGTACTTC. The whole variable domain, remainder taken from reference TRBV7-3 and TRBJ2-7, is GAGVSQTPSNKVTEKGKYVELRCDPISGHTALYWYRQSLGQGPEFLIYFQGTGAADDSGLPNDRFFAVRPEGSVSTLKIQRTERGDSAVYLCASSSPGGAHEQYFGPGTRLTVT.

This clone was picked up a small number of times. The rearrangement joins TRBV9 to TRBJ1-2, with a possible D match to TRBD1 (6 bases). The CDR3 runs 15 residues. Germline CDR1 reads SGDLS; CDR2 reads YYNGEE. Trimming cost V 0 bases and J 5 bases, with 14 bases left between them. CDR3: CASSVDQQGRYGYTF. DNA for the CDR3: TGTGCCAGCAGCGTAGACCAACAGGGTCGGTATGGCTACACCTTC. The full variable domain, with the rest looked up from reference TRBV9 and TRBJ1-2, is DSGVTQTPKHLITATGQRVTLRCSPRSGDLSVYWYQQSLDQGLQFLIQYYNGEERAKGNILERFSAQQFPDLHSELNLSSLELGDSALYFCASSVDQQGRYGYTFGSGTRLTVV.

The rearrangement links TRBV9 to TRBJ2-1; 11 nucleotides line up with TRBD2. Looked up from germline, CDR1 is SGDLS and CDR2 is YYNGEE. Trimming cost V 4 bases and J 2 bases; bases outside gene matches: 2. The CDR3 has 15 residues. CDR3 residues: CASSPSGRTYNEQFF. The DNA of the CDR3 is TGTGCCAGCAGCCCTAGCGGGAGGACCTACAATGAGCAGTTCTTC. Using reference TRBV9 and TRBJ2-1 for the parts outside the CDR3, the full variable domain is DSGVTQTPKHLITATGQRVTLRCSPRSGDLSVYWYQQSLDQGLQFLIQYYNGEERAKGNILERFSAQQFPDLHSELNLSSLELGDSALYFCASSPSGRTYNEQFFGPGTRLTVL.

A few counts support this clone. CDR3 bases: TGTGCCAGCAGTTACTCGCAGAGTGCTGGAAACACCATATATTTT. Translation: CASSYSQSAGNTIYF. The chain links TRBV6-6 to TRBJ1-3; D gene ambiguous. This CDR3 region has 15 residues. CDR1 and CDR2 (germline): MNHNY, SVGAGI (reference sequence). The V end lost 0 bases, the J end lost 2 bases, and 8 bases lay between the germline ends.